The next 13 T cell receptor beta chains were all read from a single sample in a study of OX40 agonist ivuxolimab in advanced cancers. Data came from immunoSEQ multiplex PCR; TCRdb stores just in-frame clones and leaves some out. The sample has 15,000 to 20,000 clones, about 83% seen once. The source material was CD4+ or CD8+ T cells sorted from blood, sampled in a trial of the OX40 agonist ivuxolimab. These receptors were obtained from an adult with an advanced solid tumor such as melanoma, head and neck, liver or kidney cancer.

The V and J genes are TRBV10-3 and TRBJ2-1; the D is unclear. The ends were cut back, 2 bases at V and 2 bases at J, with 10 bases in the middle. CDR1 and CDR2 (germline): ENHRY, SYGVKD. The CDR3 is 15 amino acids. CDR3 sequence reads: CAISESSGAYNEQFF. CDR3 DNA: TGTGCCATCAGTGAGAGCTCCGGAGCCTACAATGAGCAGTTCTTC.

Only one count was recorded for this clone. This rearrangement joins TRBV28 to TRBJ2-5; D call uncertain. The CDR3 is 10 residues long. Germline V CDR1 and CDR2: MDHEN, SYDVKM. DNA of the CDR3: TGTGCAGGACGTCAAGAGACCCAGTACTTC. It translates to CAGRQETQYF.

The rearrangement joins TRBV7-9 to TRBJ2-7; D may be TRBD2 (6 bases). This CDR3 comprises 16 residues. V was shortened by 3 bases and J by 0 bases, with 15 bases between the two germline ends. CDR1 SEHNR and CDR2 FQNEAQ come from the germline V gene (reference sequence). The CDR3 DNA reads TGTGCCAGCAGCTTTCCCCGGGACTCCAGCTCCTACGAGCAGTACTTC. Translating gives CASSFPRDSSSYEQYF.

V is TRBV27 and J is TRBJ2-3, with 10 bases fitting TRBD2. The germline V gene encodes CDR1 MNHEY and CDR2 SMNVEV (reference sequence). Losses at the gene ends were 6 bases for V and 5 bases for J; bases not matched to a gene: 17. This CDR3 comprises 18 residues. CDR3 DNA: TGTGCCAGCAGCCATTCCGTAGCGGGAGGCCCCCAGGGAGATACGCAGTATTTT. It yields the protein CASSHSVAGGPQGDTQYF.

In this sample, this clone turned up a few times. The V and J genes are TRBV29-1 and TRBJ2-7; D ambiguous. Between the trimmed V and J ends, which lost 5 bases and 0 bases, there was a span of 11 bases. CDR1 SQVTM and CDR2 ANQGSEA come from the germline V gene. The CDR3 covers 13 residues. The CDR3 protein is CSVNGPTSYEQYF. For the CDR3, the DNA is TGCAGCGTTAACGGTCCAACCTCCTACGAGCAGTACTTC.

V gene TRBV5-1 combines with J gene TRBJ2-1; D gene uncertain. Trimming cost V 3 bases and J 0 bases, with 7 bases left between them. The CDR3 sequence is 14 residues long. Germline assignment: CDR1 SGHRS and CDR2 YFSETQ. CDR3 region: CASSYSDSYNEQFF. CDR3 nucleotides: TGCGCCAGCAGCTATTCTGACTCCTACAATGAGCAGTTCTTC.

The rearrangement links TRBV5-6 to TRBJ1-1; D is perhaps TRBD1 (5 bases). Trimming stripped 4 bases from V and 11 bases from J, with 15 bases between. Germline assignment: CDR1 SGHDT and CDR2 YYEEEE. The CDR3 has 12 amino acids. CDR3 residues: CASSQGAGGAFF. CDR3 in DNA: TGTGCCAGCAGCCAGGGCGCGGGGGGGGCTTTCTTT. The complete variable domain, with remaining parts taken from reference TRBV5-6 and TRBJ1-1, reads DAGVTQSPTHLIKTRGQQVTLRCSPKSGHDTVSWYQQALGQGPQFIFQYYEEEERQRGNFPDRFSGHQFPNYSSELNVNALLLGDSALYLCASSQGAGGAFFGQGTRLTVV.

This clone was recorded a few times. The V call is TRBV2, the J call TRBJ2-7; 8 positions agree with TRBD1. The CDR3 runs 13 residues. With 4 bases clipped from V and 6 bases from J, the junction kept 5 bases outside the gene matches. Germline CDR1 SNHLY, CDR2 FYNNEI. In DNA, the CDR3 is TGTGCCAGCAGTGTCCAGCAGGGGGCCGAGCAGTACTTC. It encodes CASSVQQGAEQYF.

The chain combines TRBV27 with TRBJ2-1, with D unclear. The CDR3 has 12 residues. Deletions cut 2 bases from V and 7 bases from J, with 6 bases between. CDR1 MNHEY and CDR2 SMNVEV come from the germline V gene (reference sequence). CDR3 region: CASSLGRNEQFF. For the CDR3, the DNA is TGTGCCAGCAGTTTAGGCCGGAATGAGCAGTTCTTC.

The CDR3 loop is CASSLVRDNPYEQYF. The CDR3 bases are TGTGCCAGCAGTTTGGTCCGGGACAACCCCTACGAGCAGTACTTC. V and J are TRBV27 and TRBJ2-7; maybe TRBD1 (6 bases). The germline CDR1 and CDR2 sequences are MNHEY and SMNVEV (reference sequence). The CDR3 has 15 residues. The V end was cut by 3 bases, the J end by 2 bases, with 14 bases between.

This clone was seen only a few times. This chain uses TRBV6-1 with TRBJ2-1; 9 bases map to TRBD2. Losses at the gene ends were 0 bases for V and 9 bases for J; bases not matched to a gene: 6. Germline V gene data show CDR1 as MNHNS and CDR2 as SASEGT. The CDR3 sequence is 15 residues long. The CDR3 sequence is CASSEASGSRGEQFF. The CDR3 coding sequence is TGTGCCAGCAGTGAAGCTAGCGGGAGTAGGGGTGAGCAGTTCTTC.

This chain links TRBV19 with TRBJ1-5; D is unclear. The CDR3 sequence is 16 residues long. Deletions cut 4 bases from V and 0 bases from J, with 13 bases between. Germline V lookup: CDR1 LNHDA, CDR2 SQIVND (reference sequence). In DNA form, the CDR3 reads TGTGCCAGTAGTACTGGCGCAGAGATTAGCAATCAGCCCCAGCATTTT. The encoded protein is CASSTGAEISNQPQHF. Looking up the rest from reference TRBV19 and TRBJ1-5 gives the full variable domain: DGGITQSPKYLFRKEGQNVTLSCEQNLNHDAMYWYRQDPGQGLRLIYYSQIVNDFQKGDIAEGYSVSREKKESFPLTVTSAQKNPTAFYLCASSTGAEISNQPQHFGDGTRLSIL.

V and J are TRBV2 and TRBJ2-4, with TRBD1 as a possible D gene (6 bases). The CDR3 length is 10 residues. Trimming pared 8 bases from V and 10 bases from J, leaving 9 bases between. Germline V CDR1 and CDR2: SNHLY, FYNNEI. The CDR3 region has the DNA TGTGCCAGCTCCGGGACAATTCAGTACTTC. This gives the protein CASSGTIQYF.